The source of this TCR beta chain is a study of identical twins listed by TCRdb under 2016. Concerning the study at large: To test whether fetal clonotypes persist, the study used deep sequencing on TCR alpha and beta repertoires from monozygotic twins, unrelated adults of various ages, and cord blood. To rule out contamination, the twin experiments were replicated at different times with different library preparation protocols.

In its sample, this clonotype was seen many times. It has no known antigen specificity. Qualities for individual bases were not recorded, and no much larger clone is one base off. The protocol used for the library was 5' RACE. TCRdb records Illumina HiSeq 2000 as the sequencer. A universal primer binding site was introduced by template switching, and a unique molecular identifier was present in the final cDNA, enabling accurate counting of TCR cDNA molecules. Specific primers in the conserved constant-segment region were used to synthesize first-strand cDNA for TCR alpha and beta chains. To control for contamination, every cDNA library was double barcoded, receiving both a SMART-Mk sample barcode and Illumina barcodes. TruSeq adapter sequences along with Illumina sample barcodes were introduced in two successive PCR steps. TCR alpha and beta cDNA libraries were sequenced on the Illumina HiSeq platform with custom primers. Regarding the original processing steps: Raw reads were processed with MiGEC to extract unique molecular identifiers, and MiXCR was used to determine CDR3 positions. For each individual, recombination models were inferred using an EM algorithm with the repgenHMM and IGoR tools. The tcR package in R was used for shared clonotype analysis, with sharing normalized by the product of cloneset sizes. Out-of-frame nonproductive sequences were analyzed to study raw recombination free of thymic and clonal selection effects. Starting from the raw public reads, TCRdb applied fastp trimming at Q25, assembled clones with MiXCR and retained in-frame beta chains. Each record represents a unique CDR3 protein, reported with the most common genes and DNA among its rows. TCRdb's processing, not the authors' own work, is the source of the V and J calls. Recorded for this sample are about 260,000 distinct CDR3 sequences; approximately 7% of them occurred a single time. 3.5% to 4% of the sample belongs to the ten largest clones.

Taken from the germline V gene, the CDR1 and CDR2 loops are MNHEY and SVGEGT. Including the terminal cysteine and phenylalanine, the CDR3 comprises 14 residues. The entry retains the CDR3 DNA only, 42 bases that are in frame from base 1. V loses 8 bases, J loses 0 bases, and the germline ends lie 14 bases apart. What the work shows at the level of the full study, not this receptor alone: Conclusions relied on cross-sectional statistical analysis, since the same donors could not be followed over many years. In monozygotic twins, out-of-frame TCR alpha sharing was systematically underestimated by recombination models, although the models agreed with sharing between unrelated individuals. Compared with coincidental sharing between unrelated individuals, an excess of low generation-probability sequences was observed among out-of-frame TCR alpha sequences shared between twins. Invariant T cells such as MAIT and iNKT could partly confound zero-insertion analyses, though diverse VJ usage argued against this for most clonotypes. Abundant cord blood beta clonotypes carried fewer insertions; young adult naive repertoires showed a weaker similar trend, while memory repertoires showed none. In beta out-of-frame sequences, excess twin sharing was weaker, because having fewer shared sequences lowered the signal-to-noise ratio.

All donors were healthy Caucasians. The twin cohort consisted of three pairs of female monozygotic twins, all aged 18 to 29 years. Miltenyi CD45RO+ enrichment and human naive T-cell isolation kits were used to isolate memory (CD45RO+) and naive T cells from PBMC. These data also formed part of another study, on yellow fever vaccine responses in identical twins. The second source states: The T cell response to vaccination in identical twins was reported by the authors to appear partly convergent and partly personalized. In identical twins, the study followed T cell clones that responded to the vaccine with precision.

Recombination connected TRBV6-2 or TRBV6-3 to TRBJ2-7; the D gene remains uncertain. The sequenced sample consisted of memory (CD45RO+) T cells sorted from blood. The cell subset or site label on this specimen signifies: CD45RO+ enriched T cells. The sequence was obtained from a woman in her late teens or twenties in good health. The DNA sequence reads TGTGCCAGCCTCCCAAGGAAGGGCTCCTACGAGCAGTACTTC. Translation gives CASLPRKGSYEQYF.